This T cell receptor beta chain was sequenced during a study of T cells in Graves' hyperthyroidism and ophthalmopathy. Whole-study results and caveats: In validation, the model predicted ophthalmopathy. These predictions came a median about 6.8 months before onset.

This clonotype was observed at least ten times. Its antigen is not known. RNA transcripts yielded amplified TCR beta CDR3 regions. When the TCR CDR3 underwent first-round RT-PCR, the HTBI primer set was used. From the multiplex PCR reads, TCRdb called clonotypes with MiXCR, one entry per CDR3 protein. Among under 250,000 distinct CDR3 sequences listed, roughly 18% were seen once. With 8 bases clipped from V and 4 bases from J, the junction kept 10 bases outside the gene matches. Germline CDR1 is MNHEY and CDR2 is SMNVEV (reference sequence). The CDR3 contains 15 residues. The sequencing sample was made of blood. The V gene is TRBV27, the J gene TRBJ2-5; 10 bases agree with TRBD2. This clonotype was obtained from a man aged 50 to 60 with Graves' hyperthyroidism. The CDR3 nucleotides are TGTGCCAGCTCGAAGCGGGAGGGTGGTGTAGAGACCCAGTACTTC. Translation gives CASSKREGGVETQYF.